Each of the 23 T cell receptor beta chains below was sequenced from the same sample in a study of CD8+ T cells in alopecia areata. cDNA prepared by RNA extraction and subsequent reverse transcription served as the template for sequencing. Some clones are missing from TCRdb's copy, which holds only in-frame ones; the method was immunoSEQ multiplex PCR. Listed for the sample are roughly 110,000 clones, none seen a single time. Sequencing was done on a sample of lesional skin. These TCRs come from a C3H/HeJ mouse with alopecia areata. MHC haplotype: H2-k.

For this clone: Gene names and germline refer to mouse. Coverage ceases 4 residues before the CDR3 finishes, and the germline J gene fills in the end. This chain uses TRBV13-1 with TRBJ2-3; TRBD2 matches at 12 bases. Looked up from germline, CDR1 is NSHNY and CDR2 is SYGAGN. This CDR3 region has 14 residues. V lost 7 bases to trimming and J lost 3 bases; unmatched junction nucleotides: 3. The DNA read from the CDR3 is TGTGCCAGCCGGGACTGGGGGGCGGCAGAA. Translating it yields CASRDWGAAE. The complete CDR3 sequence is CASRDWGAAETLYF.

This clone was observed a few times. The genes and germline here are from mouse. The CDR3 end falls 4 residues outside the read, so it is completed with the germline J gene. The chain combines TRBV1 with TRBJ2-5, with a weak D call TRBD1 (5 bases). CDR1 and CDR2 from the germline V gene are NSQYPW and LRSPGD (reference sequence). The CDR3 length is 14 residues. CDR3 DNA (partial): TGCACCTGCAGTGCACCAGGGAAGGAGGAC. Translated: CTCSAPGKED. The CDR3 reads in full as CTCSAPGKEDTQYF.

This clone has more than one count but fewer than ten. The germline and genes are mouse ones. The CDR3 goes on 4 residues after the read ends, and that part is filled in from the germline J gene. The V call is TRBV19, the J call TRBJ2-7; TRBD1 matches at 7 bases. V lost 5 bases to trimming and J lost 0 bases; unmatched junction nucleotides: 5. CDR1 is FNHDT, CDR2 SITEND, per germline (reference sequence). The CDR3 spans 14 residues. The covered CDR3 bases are TGTGCCAGCAGGGACAGGCCTAGCTCCTAT. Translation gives CASRDRPSSY. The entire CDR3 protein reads CASRDRPSSYEQYF.

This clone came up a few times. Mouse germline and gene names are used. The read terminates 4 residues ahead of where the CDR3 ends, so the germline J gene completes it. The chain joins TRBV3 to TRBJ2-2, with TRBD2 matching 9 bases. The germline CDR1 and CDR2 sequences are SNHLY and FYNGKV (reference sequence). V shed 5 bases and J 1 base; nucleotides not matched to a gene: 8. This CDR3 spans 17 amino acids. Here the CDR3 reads CASSPPRLGVNTGQLYF. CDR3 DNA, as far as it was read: TGTGCCAGCAGCCCCCCCAGACTGGGGGTAAACACCGGG.

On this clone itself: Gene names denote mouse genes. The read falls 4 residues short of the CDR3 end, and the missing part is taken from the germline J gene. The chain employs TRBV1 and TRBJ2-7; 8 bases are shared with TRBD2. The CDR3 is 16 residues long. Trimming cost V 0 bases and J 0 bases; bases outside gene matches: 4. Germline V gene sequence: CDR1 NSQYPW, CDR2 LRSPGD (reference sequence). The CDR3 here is CTCSADQLGVSYEQYF. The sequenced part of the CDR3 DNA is TGCACCTGCAGTGCAGATCAACTGGGGGTCTCCTAT.

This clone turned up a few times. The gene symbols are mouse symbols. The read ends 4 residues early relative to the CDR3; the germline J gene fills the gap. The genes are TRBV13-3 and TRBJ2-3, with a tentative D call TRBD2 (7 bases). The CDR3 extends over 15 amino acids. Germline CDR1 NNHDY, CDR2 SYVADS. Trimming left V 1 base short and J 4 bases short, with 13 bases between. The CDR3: CASSDWGAGPETLYF. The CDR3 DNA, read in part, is TGTGCCAGCAGTGATTGGGGGGCGGGGCCAGAA.

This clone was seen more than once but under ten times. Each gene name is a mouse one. The chain's CDR3 is CASSDEWTVSNERLFF. The CDR3 bases that were read are TGTGCCAGCAGTGATGAGTGGACAGTTTCCAACGAA. This chain connects TRBV13-1 to TRBJ1-4; the D gene is possibly TRBD1 (6 bases). The read falls 4 residues short of the CDR3 end, and the missing part is taken from the germline J gene. Germline-derived CDR1 and CDR2 are NSHNY and SYGAGN. The CDR3 sequence is 16 residues long. The V gene lost 0 bases and the J gene lost 0 bases, with 9 bases spanning the gap.

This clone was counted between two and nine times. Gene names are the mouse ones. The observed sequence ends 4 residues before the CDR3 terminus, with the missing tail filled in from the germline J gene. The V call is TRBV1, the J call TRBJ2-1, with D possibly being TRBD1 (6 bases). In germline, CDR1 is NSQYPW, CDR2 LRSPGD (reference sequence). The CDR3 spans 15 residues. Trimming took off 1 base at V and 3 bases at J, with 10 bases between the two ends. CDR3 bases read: TGCACCTGCAGTGCAGCAGGGGAGGGCTATGCT. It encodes CTCSAAGEGYA. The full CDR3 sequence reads CTCSAAGEGYAEQFF.

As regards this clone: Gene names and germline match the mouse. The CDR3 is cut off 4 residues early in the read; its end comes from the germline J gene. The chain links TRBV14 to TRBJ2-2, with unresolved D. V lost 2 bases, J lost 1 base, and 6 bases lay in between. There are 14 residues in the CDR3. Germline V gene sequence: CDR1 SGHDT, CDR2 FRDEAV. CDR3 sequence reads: CASSFPQNTGQLYF. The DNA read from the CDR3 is TGTGCCAGCAGTTTTCCACAAAACACCGGG. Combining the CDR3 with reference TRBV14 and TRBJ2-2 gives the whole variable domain EAGVTQSPRYAVLQEGQAVSFWCDPISGHDTLYWYQQPRDQGPQLLVYFRDEAVIDNSQLPSDRFSAVRPKGTNSTLKIQSAKQGDTATYLCASSFPQNTGQLYFGEGSKLTVL.

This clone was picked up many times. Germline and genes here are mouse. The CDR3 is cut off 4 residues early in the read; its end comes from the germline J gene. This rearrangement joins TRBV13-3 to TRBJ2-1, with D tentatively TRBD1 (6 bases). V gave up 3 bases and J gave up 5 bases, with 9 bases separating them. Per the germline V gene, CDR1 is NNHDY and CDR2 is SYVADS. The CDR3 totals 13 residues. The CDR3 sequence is CASSARGDAEQFF. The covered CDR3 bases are TGTGCCAGCAGTGCCAGGGGAGATGCT.

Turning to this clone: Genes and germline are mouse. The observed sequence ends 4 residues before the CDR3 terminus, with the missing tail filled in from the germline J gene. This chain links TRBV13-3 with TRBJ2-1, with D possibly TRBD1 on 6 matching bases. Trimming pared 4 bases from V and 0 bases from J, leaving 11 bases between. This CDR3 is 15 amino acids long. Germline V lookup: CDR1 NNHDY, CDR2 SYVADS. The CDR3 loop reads CASSRDINNYAEQFF. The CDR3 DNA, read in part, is TGTGCCAGCAGTCGGGACATAAATAACTATGCT.

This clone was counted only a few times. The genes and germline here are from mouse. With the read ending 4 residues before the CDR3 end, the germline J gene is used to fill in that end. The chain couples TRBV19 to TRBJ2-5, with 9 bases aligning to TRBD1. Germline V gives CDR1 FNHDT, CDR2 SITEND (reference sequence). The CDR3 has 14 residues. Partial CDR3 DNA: TGTGCCAGCAGTATAGGAGGGACAGGGGAC. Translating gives CASSIGGTGD. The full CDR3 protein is CASSIGGTGDTQYF. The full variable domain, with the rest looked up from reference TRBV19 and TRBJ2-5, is GGIITQTPKFLIGQEGQKLTLKCQQNFNHDTMYWYRQDSGKGLRLIYYSITENDLQKGDLSEGYDASREKKSSFSLTVTSAQKNEMAVFLCASSIGGTGDTQYFGPGTRLLVL.

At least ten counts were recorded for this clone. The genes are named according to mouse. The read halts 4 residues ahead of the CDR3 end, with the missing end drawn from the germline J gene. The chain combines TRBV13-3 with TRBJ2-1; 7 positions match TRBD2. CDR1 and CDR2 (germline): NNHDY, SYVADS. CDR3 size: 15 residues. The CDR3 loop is CASSDEGRTGAEQFF. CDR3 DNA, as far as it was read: TGTGCCAGCAGTGATGAGGGACGGACTGGAGCT.

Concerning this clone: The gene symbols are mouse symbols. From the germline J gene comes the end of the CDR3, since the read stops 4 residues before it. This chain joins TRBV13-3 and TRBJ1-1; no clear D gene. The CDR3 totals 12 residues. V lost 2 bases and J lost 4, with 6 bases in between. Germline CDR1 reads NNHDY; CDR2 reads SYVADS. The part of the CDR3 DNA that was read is TGTGCCAGCAGTGACAGTCTCACA. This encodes CASSDSLT. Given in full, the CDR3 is CASSDSLTEVFF.

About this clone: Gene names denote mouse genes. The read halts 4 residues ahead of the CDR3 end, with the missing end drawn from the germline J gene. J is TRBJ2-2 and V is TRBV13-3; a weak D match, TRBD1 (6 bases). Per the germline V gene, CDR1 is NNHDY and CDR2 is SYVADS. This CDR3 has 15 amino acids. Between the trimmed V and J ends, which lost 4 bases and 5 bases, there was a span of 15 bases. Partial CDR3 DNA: TGTGCCAGCAGTCCGAACAGGGTTGGGACCGGG. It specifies CASSPNRVGTG. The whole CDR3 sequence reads CASSPNRVGTGQLYF. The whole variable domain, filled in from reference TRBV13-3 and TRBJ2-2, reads EAAVTQSPRSKVAVTGGKVTLSCHQTNNHDYMYWYRQDTGHGLRLIHYSYVADSTEKGDIPDGYKASRPSQENFSLILELASLSQTAVYFCASSPNRVGTGQLYFGEGSKLTVL.

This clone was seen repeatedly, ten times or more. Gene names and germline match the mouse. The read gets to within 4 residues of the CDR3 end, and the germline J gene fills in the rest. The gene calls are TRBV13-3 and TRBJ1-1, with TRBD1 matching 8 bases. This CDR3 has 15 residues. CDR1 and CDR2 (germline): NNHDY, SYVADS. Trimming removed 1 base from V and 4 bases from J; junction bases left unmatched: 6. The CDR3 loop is CASSDMGQGATEVFF. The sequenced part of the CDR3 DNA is TGTGCCAGCAGTGATATGGGGCAGGGGGCCACA.

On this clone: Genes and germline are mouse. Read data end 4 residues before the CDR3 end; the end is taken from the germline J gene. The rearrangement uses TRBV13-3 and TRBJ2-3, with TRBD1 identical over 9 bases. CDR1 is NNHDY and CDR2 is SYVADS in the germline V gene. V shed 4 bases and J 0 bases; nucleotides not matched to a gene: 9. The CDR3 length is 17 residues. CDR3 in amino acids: CASSPSGTGTSAETLYF. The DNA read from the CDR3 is TGTGCCAGCAGTCCTTCCGGGACAGGGACTAGTGCAGAA.

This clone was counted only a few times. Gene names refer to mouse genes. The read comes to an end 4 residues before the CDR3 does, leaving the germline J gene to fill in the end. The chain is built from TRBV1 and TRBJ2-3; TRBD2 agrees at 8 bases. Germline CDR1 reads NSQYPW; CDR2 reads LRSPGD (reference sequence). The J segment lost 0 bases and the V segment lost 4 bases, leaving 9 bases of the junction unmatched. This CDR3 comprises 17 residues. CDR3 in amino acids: CTCSGSPGGTSAETLYF. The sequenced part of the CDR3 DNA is TGCACCTGCAGTGGCTCTCCTGGGGGGACTAGTGCAGAA. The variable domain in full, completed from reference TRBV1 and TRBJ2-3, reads VTLLEQNPRWRLVPRGQAVNLRCILKNSQYPWMSWYQQDLQKQLQWLFTLRSPGDKEVKSLPGADYLATRVTDTELRLQVANMSQGRTLYCTCSGSPGGTSAETLYFGSGTRLTVL.

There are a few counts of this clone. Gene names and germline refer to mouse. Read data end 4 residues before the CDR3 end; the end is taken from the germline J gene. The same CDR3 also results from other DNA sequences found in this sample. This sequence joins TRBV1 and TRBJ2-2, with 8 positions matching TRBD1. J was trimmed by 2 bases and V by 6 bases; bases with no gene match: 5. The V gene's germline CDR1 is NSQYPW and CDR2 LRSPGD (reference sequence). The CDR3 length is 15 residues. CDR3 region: CTCSPGQGNTGQLYF. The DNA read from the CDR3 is TGCACCTGCAGCCCCGGACAGGGCAACACCGGG.

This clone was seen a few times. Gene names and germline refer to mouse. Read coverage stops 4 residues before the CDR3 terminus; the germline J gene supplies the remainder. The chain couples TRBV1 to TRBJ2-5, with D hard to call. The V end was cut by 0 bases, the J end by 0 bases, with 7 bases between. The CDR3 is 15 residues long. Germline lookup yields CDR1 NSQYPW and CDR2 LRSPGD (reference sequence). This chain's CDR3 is CTCSAENFNQDTQYF. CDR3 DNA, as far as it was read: TGCACCTGCAGTGCAGAAAACTTTAACCAAGAC.

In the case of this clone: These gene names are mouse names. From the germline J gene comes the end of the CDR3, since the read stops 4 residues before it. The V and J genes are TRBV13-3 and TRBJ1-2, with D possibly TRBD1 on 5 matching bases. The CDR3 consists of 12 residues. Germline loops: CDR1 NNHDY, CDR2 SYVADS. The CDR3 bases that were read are TGTGCCAGCAGTGAGTGGGGGACC. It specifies CASSEWGT. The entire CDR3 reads CASSEWGTDYTF.

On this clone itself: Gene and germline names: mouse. The CDR3 region is CASGEQYAEQFF. The sequenced part of the CDR3 DNA is TGTGCCAGCGGTGAACAATATGCT. The rearrangement uses TRBV13-2 and TRBJ2-1; D gene ambiguous. Sequencing ends 4 residues short of the CDR3 end; the germline J gene provides the rest. Germline V CDR1 and CDR2: NNHNN, SYGAGS (reference sequence). V lost 2 bases to trimming and J lost 4 bases, with 4 bases between them. The CDR3 contains 12 residues.

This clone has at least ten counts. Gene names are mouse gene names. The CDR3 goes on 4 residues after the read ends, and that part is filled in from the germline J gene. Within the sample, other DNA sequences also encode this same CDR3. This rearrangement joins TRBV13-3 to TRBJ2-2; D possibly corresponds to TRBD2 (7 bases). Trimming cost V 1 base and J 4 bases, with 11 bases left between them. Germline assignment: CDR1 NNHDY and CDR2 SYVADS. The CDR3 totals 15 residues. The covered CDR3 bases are TGTGCCAGCAGTGATTCGGGGGGCGGCACCGGG. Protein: CASSDSGGGTG. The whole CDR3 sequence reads CASSDSGGGTGQLYF.